Listed below are T cell receptor beta chains from one sample, sequenced in a study of T cell responses to AZD1222 COVID-19 vaccine. Libraries were prepared by immunoSEQ multiplex PCR; TCRdb keeps only in-frame clonotypes and omits some of them. The table shows 200,000 to 250,000 clones, with around 93% occurring only once. This specimen consisted of peripheral blood, obtained on day 0 of MenACWY control vaccination. All receptors derive from an adult in good health. CDR3s leave out the opening cysteine and the closing phenylalanine or tryptophan.

V gene,J gene,CDR3 protein
TRBV6-6,TRBJ2-7,ASRIGQAYEQY
TRBV11-2,TRBJ1-5,ASSPNRDRQPQH
TRBV11-2,TRBJ1-3,ASSKLQGDYGNTIY
TRBV5-1,TRBJ1-6,ASSLGPRYNSPLH
TRBV5-1,TRBJ1-4,ASSSEGQGPT
TRBV2,TRBJ1-6,ASSQRRAYNSPLH
TRBV3-1/TRBV3-2,TRBJ1-2,ASSTASGVYGYT
TRBV28,TRBJ1-1,ASSLRTGGKEAF
TRBV6-5,TRBJ2-1,ASSPTRYEQF
TRBV7-9,TRBJ1-2,ASSLAQGSGYT
TRBV6-1,TRBJ1-4,ASSDGQGAGEKLF
TRBV28,TRBJ1-5,ASKGGQRYQPQH
TRBV6-5,TRBJ2-7,ASSPLAGRSYEQY
TRBV27,TRBJ2-7,ASSLKDTPSYEQY
TRBV7-9,TRBJ1-5,ASSLGGAGIQPQH
TRBV3-1/TRBV3-2,TRBJ1-4,ASSQARAKLF
TRBV13,TRBJ1-3,ASSPGRGRAGNTIY
TRBV5-8,TRBJ2-3,ASSPTWTVESDTQY
TRBV5-1,TRBJ2-7,ASSLVSGSYEQY
TRBV3-1/TRBV3-2,TRBJ1-3,ASSQGTGGSGNTIY
TRBV18,TRBJ2-7,ASSPEISGYEQY
TRBV3-1/TRBV3-2,TRBJ1-5,ASSRFAGDQPQH
TRBV6-2/TRBV6-3,TRBJ1-2,ASSGNRGNYGYT
TRBV7-7,TRBJ2-2,ASSLARGIGELF
TRBV2,TRBJ2-7,ASGREYEQY
TRBV6-5,TRBJ1-4,ASSSGAVGEKLF
TRBV2,TRBJ1-5,ASSEAQGWVQPQH
TRBV6-5,TRBJ1-6,ASSPAGGVQSPLH
TRBV25-1,TRBJ2-2,ASSAQGTGELF
TRBV23-1,TRBJ1-1,ASSHPTGAITEAF
TRBV6-2/TRBV6-3,TRBJ1-5,ASSYGGNQPQH
TRBV7-2,TRBJ2-7,ASSSNRDYEQY
TRBV6-4,TRBJ2-3,ASSGTSGGTDTQY
TRBV25-1,TRBJ2-5,ASSPTSGQETQY
TRBV6-2/TRBV6-3,TRBJ1-2,ASSTTRDSRFYGYT
TRBV3-1/TRBV3-2,TRBJ1-4,ASSQATGIRANEKLF
TRBV19,TRBJ1-1,ATRDRPDTEAF
TRBV2,TRBJ1-2,ASSEVQGGYGYT
TRBV28,TRBJ1-6,ATIGGVPALH
TRBV18,TRBJ1-1,ASSPRRDGQGTEAF
TRBV5-3,TRBJ1-1,ARSLGGQNTEAF
TRBV7-9,TRBJ2-5,ASSLDGTQAETQY
TRBV2,TRBJ1-4,ASSAQEISGEKLF
TRBV25-1,TRBJ1-1,ASSSMNTEAF
TRBV9,TRBJ2-1,ASSEGVSPQGEQF
TRBV18,TRBJ1-6,ASSPIGQSTPRRSPLH
TRBV3-1/TRBV3-2,TRBJ2-7,ASSQVLAGGQY
TRBV7-9,TRBJ1-2,ASSLGHNYGYT
TRBV5-1,TRBJ2-3,ASSLEQYTDTQY
TRBV4-1,TRBJ1-6,ASSQEATRRDSPLH
TRBV28,TRBJ1-1,ASSLGATEAF
TRBV6-4,TRBJ1-3,ASSLHGGLQSSGNTIY
TRBV6-5,TRBJ1-1,ASSWGLGARPTEAF
TRBV12-3/TRBV12-4,TRBJ1-1,ASSPRWTEAF
TRBV3-1/TRBV3-2,TRBJ2-7,ASSQVAGSYEQY